This record looks at one T cell receptor (beta chain) sequence and its context. Its antigen is unknown. Per-nucleotide qualities are absent, and no much larger clonotype sits a single base away. The data stem from a study of Graves' ophthalmopathy and Graves' hyperthyroidism (dated by TCRdb to the late 2010s). For the study in its entirety: Peripheral blood was collected at initial diagnosis, before any treatment. To tell Graves' ophthalmopathy apart from Graves' hyperthyroidism, and to predict which patients would progress to ophthalmopathy, the study relied on TCR beta repertoire signatures. In total, over 130 blood samples were TCR-sequenced: fewer than 50 ophthalmopathy, roughly 77 hyperthyroidism and about 17 hyperthyroidism-to-ophthalmopathy patients. To explore V-J signatures that distinguish ophthalmopathy from hyperthyroidism, a discovery set of 90 to 100 patients was enrolled, made up of 43 with ophthalmopathy and around 60 with stable hyperthyroidism. The independent validation cohort included approximately 19 hyperthyroidism patients plus 17 patients who later progressed from hyperthyroidism to ophthalmopathy. In a handful of hyperthyroidism patients, the T-cell repertoires found in thyroid tissue were compared with those found in blood. Following sample collection, hyperthyroidism patients were given methimazole at a starting dose of 30 mg daily, and ophthalmopathy patients were given high-dose intravenous methylprednisolone. What the study reported, not specific to this receptor: Sample size was not statistically predetermined, and group allocation was not concealed from the investigators. Most expanded thyroid clonotypes with a frequency above 0.001 also appeared in blood, which suggests that blood repertoires may reflect the immune response in the thyroid. In validation, the model predicted ophthalmopathy progression with 70.59% sensitivity and approximately 75% specificity; around twelve predicted patients were CT-confirmed with GO in a median of approximately six months. Ophthalmopathy was separated from stable hyperthyroidism by the 13-signature model with just under 90% sensitivity and approximately 84% specificity in cross-validation and with 80%/75% in the test set.

Patients with ophthalmopathy had moderately to severely active disease, with a Clinical Activity Score of 3 or more, a NOSPECS grade of 4 or more, and a disease duration of less than 3 months. Anyone with other autoimmune diseases, uncontrolled infections, pregnancy or lactation was excluded from the study. Diagnosis relied on clinical symptoms, serum thyroxine, TRAb, thyroid ultrasound and orbital computed tomography. Ficoll-Paque density gradient centrifugation was used to isolate PBMCs from about 9 ml of fresh peripheral blood. Trizol reagent was used to extract the total RNA, and its quality was then checked on an Agilent 2100 Bioanalyzer. The germline V gene supplies CDR1 MNHNS and CDR2 SASEGT. V is cut by 6 bases and J by 6 bases, and the space between the germline ends is 17 bases. There are 14 amino acids in the CDR3, from cysteine to phenylalanine inclusive. Only CDR3 DNA is held: 42 bases, read in frame from base 1.

For repertoire sequencing, the TCR beta CDR3 regions were amplified from RNA transcripts. The first round of RT-PCR was done with HTBI primers and the Qiagen OneStep RT-PCR kit, and was followed by a second round of multiplex PCR, then size selection and purification. Libraries were sequenced paired-end with 100 bp reads on an Illumina HiSeq2000. Under the source paper's analysis protocol: SOAPnuke was used to process the reads, throwing out any read that had adapters, had uncalled bases, had a mean Phred below 15, or lacked an exact constant-primer or identifier match. High-quality paired reads were merged with COPE v1.2.5. Unique nucleotide sequences were defined as clonotypes and aligned to IMGT TRB V, D and J references using MiTCR v1.1. The analysis was limited to V-J combinations with a frequency above 0.0001, which together covered more than 98% of repertoires. For each V-J combination, a TCR clonal expansion and chaos score was defined as F50 clonal expansion divided by the chaos observed in the TCRdist matrix. Welch's t-statistics and random forest were used to reduce the features to about 14 V-J combinations, which were then used as input to a naive Bayes classifier. The Morisita-Horn index was used to measure how similar the thyroid and blood repertoires were. TCRdb's own reprocessing of the public reads used fastp at Q25 and MiXCR and kept productive beta chains. Rows matching on CDR3 protein sequence are summarized as one entry with the most common DNA and genes. For this entry, the V and J calls and clone size follow TCRdb and not the study's own pipeline. In all, the sample holds 340,000 or so distinct CDR3 sequences, and roughly 16% of those were seen once. The ten largest clones take up 12% of the sample.

The clonotype comes from an adult man with Graves' ophthalmopathy. Sample: peripheral blood. The chain is encoded by TRBV6-1 joined to TRBJ1-1; possibly the D gene is TRBD1, per 6 matching bases. This receptor has the CDR3 CASSETWGHAEAFF. The sequence in DNA is TGTGCCAGCAGCGAGACATGGGGACACGCTGAAGCTTTCTTT.